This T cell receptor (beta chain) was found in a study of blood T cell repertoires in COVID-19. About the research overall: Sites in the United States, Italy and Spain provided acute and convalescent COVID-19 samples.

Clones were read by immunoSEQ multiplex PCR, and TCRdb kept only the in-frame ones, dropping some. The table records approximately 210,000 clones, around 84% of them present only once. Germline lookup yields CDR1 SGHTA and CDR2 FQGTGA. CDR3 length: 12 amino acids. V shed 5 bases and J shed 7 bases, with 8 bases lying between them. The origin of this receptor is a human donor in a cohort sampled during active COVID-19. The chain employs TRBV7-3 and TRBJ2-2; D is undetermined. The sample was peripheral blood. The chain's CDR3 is CASSLSGGELFF. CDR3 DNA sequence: TGTGCCAGCAGCCTATCAGGCGGGGAGCTGTTTTTT.